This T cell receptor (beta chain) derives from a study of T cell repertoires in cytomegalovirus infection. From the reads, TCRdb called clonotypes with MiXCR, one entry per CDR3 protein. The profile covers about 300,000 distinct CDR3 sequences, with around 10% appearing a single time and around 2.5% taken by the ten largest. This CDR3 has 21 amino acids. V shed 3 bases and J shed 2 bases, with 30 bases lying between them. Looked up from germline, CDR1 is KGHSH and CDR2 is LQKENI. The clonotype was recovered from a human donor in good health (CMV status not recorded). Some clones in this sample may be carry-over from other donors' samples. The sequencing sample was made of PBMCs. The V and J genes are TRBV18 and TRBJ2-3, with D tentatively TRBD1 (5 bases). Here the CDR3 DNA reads TGTGCCAGCTCACCCCGTCGACTGGCCTCCCCGGACAAGTCTTACACAGATACGCAGTATTTT. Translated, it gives CASSPRRLASPDKSYTDTQYF.